The sample holds one count of the clone carrying this T cell receptor beta chain. Antigen: not known. The CDR3 is 15 residues long. The ends were cut back, 5 bases at V and 7 bases at J, with 17 bases in the middle. CDR1 is SEHNR, CDR2 FQNEAQ, per germline (reference sequence). This specimen belongs to a study of CD4 T cells in relation to SARS-CoV-2 and coronaviruses. Study-level background: PBMCs were cultured with antigen for roughly 11 days before TCR beta sequencing. Controls used an HIV-1 Nef peptide pool or no peptide.

CD4+ T cells from unexposed donors were obtained before the COVID-19 pandemic (2011-2018). Isolation of CD4+ T cells took place after about eleven days in culture. Some clones are missing from TCRdb's copy, which holds only in-frame ones; the method was immunoSEQ multiplex PCR. This table holds around 25,000 clones, about 80% found once. This sequence was found in a human donor in good health. The chain links TRBV7-9 to TRBJ1-4; D call uncertain. Sequences were obtained from CD4+ T cells from PBMCs, cultured in vitro. CDR3 amino acids: CASSPWTASGEKLFF. DNA of the CDR3: TGTGCCAGCAGCCCCTGGACGGCCTCGGGTGAAAAACTGTTTTTT.